This passage covers 6 T cell receptor beta chains from one sample sequenced in a study of CD8 T cells in Susac syndrome. The authors reverse transcribed about 0.5 to 1 ug RNA with random hexamers. TCRdb reanalysed the immunoSEQ multiplex PCR reads using MiXCR and keeps one entry per CDR3 protein. The table has some 140,000 distinct CDR3 sequences, roughly 94% seen once. What was sequenced was CD8+ T cells from PBMCs. Receptor source: a human donor with Susac syndrome.

The chain joins TRBV5-1 to TRBJ1-1; D unresolved. In germline, CDR1 is SGHRS, CDR2 YFSETQ. The CDR3 is 10 amino acids. Trimming took 0 bases from V and 12 from J, leaving 6 bases between them. The CDR3 DNA follows: TGCGCCAGCAGCTTGGAAGGATCTTTCTTT. Its translation is CASSLEGSFF.

The CDR3 bases are TGTGCCAGCAACACTTGGAACTATGGCTACACCTTC. It is translated as CASNTWNYGYTF. The gene calls are TRBV9 and TRBJ1-2; D not resolved. The V and J ends lost 6 bases and 2 bases respectively, with 8 bases between them. The germline CDR1 and CDR2 sequences are SGDLS and YYNGEE. This CDR3 has 12 residues.

The chain is built from TRBV13 and TRBJ2-3; possible D gene TRBD2, 6 bases. Trimming removed 3 bases from V and 7 bases from J, with 8 bases in between. This CDR3 has 12 residues. Germline V lookup: CDR1 PRHDT, CDR2 FYEKMQ (reference sequence). DNA of the CDR3: TGTGCCAGCAGCTTGGGGGGAAATACGCAGTATTTT. Protein product: CASSLGGNTQYF.

This sequence joins TRBV7-6 and TRBJ1-1; D call uncertain. This CDR3 is 13 amino acids long. Germline V gives CDR1 SGHVS, CDR2 FNYEAQ. V was cut by 3 bases and J by 0 bases, with 5 bases left in between. CDR3 amino acids: CASSLSMNTEAFF. CDR3 in DNA: TGTGCCAGCAGCTTGTCCATGAACACTGAAGCTTTCTTT. The full variable domain, rest sourced from reference TRBV7-6 and TRBJ1-1, is GAGVSQSPRYKVTKRGQDVALRCDPISGHVSLYWYRQALGQGPEFLTYFNYEAQQDKSGLPNDRFSAERPEGSISTLTIQRTEQRDSAMYRCASSLSMNTEAFFGQGTRLTVV.

The chain recombines TRBV9 with TRBJ1-2; D possibly corresponds to TRBD1 (6 bases). The germline gives CDR1 SGDLS, CDR2 YYNGEE. Trimming took off 7 bases at V and 2 bases at J, with 15 bases between the two ends. The CDR3 loop spans 14 amino acids. The chain's CDR3 is CASLSQGTNYGYTF. The CDR3 region has the DNA TGTGCCAGCTTGTCCCAGGGGACAAACTATGGCTACACCTTC.

The CDR3 protein is CSARDLGGRRIDTQYF. The CDR3 bases are TGCAGTGCTAGAGATCTCGGCGGGAGAAGAATAGATACGCAGTATTTT. The chain uses TRBV20-1 and TRBJ2-3, with 7 bases that match TRBD2. The trim removed 0 bases at V and 5 bases at J, leaving 11 bases unmatched. CDR1 and CDR2 (germline): DFQATT, SNEGSKA (reference sequence). The CDR3 totals 16 residues.